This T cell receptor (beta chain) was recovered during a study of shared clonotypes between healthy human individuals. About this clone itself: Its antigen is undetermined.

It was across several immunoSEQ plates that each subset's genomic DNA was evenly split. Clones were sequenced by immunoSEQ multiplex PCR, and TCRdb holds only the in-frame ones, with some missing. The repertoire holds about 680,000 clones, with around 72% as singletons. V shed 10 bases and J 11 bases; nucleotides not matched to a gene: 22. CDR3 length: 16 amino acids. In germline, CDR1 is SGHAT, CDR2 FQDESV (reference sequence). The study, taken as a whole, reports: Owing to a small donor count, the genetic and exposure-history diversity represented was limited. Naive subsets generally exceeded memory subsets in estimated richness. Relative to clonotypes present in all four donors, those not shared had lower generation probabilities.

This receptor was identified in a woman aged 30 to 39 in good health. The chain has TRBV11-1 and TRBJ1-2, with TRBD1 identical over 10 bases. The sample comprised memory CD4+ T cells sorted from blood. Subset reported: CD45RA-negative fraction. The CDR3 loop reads CATGGETGGEVMRYTF. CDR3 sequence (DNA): TGTGCCACCGGTGGTGAGACAGGGGGCGAAGTAATGCGGTACACCTTC.